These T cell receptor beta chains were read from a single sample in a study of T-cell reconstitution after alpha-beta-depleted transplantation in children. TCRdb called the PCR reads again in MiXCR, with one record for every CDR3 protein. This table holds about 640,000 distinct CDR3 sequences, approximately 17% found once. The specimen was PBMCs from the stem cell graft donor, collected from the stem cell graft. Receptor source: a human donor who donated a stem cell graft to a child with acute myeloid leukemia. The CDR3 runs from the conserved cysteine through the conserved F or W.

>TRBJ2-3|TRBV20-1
CSAIWRGGSVDTQYF
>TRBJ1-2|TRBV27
CASSSDGQLYGYTF
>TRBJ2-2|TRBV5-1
CASRMGTGELFF
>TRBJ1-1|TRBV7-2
CASSPARDGNTEAFF
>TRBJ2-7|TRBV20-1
CSSGRAGGTYEQYF
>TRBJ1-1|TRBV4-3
CASSQDLGDSTLEAFF
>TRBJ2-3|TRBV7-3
CASSRLAGGYTDTQYF
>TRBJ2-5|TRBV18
CASSPPSGEETQYF
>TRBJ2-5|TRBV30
CACGSGGVAETQYF
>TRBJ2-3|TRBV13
CASSLGGTPDTQYF
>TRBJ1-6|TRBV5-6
CTSSLYLTGRRSPLHF
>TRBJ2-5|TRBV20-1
CSARDGGGQETQYF
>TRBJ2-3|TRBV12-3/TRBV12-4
CASSRTTETDTQYF
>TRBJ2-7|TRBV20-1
CSAPGVAGKEQYF
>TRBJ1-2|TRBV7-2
CASSTAAGQSPYGYTF
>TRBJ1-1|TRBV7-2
CASSTGPGRFGAFF
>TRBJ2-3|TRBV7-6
CASSLRVPGPWPDTQYF
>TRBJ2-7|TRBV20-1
CSARVPGSEQYF
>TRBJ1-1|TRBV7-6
CASSLDLSQGQREAFF
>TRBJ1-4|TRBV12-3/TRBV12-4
CASRGQVNRNEKLFF
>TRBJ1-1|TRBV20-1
CSARVEGMNTEAFF
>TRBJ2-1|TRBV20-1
CSARVLYNEQFF
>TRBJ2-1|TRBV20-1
CSAADDSYNEQFF
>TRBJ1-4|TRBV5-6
CASSPGATNEKLFF
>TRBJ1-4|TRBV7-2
CASSRPGGNEKLFF
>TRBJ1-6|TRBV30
CAWRPEGNSPLHF
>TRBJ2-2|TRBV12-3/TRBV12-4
CASSRDWATGELFF
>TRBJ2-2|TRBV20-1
CSARNLAQNTGELFF
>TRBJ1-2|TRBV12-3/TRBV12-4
CASRRQGLFYGYTF
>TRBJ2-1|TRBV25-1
CASSDGVRYNEQFF
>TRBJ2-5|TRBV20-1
CSARDQAPWETQYF
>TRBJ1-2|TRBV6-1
CASRAFIPGDYGYTF
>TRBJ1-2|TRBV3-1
CASSPTKTVNYGYTF
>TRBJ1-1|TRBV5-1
CASSSGSPWNTEAFF
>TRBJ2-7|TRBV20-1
CSASAGIGYEQYF
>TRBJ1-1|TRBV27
CASSFTGEGLNTEAFF
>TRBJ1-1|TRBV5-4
CASSPYPLEKNTEAFF
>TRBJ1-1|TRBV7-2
CASTRKVQGDTEAFF
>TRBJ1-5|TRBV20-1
CSARWVAGGNQPQHF
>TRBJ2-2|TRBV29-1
CSVADRAGTGELFF
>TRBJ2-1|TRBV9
CASSAHTGPETREQFF